This T cell receptor beta chain is from a study of cytomegalovirus exposure and HLA in healthy donors. Study-level results: A few CMV-associated chains proved CMV antigen-specific in vitro. It was taken for granted in presence/absence analyses that sequencing depth across donors was roughly uniform.

Every donor was a healthy person donating bone marrow. As to this clone: What it binds is not known.

60 Vbeta and 13 Jbeta primers were used in PCR. Source study methods: Around 83 million unique TCR beta chains, 8.5 million to 14 million shared, were counted in a later analysis. Assay used: immunoSEQ multiplex PCR; TCRdb lists only in-frame clones, some missing. D and trimming were read from the DNA, whereas the V and J calls and clone size are those reported in that table. The top ten clones hold 2.8% of a sample with 85,000 to 130,000 clones, 60% to 80% of them seen once. This sequence originates from a female donor in good health and CMV-seronegative. Sample: PBMCs.

The CDR3 DNA follows: TGTGCCAGTAGTATAACCGGGGGAGCTTTCTTT. It codes for CASSITGGAFF. V usage is TRBV19 and J usage is TRBJ1-1; D possibly corresponds to TRBD1 (5 bases). The CDR3 totals 11 residues. The V and J ends lost 2 bases and 10 bases respectively, with 8 bases between them. Germline CDR1 and CDR2: LNHDA and SQIVND (reference sequence).